This TCR beta chain was sequenced in a study of T cells in Graves' hyperthyroidism and ophthalmopathy (dated by TCRdb to between 2018 and 2021). Some background on the complete study: Peripheral blood samples were taken at initial diagnosis, before any treatment was given. To identify distinguishing TCR V-J signatures, a discovery cohort of some 99 patients was used, comprising 43 with Graves' ophthalmopathy and some 60 with stable Graves' hyperthyroidism. Prospective prediction of ophthalmopathy was tested in an independent validation cohort of 18 to 20 hyperthyroidism patients and 15 to 17 patients who later progressed to ophthalmopathy. The 100 discovery patients were randomly split 7:3 into training and test sets. Thyroid tissue and blood T-cell repertoires from six Graves' hyperthyroidism patients were also compared in the study. Following sampling, methimazole starting at 30 mg daily was given to hyperthyroidism patients, and high-dose intravenous methylprednisolone was given to ophthalmopathy patients. The paper reports TCR Vbeta CDR3 sequencing of over 130 peripheral blood samples: 43 ophthalmopathy, approximately 74 hyperthyroidism and around 17 progressor patients. The paper's findings and limits, for the study overall: Ophthalmopathy was separated from stable hyperthyroidism by a 13 V-J signature model, with 85% to 90% sensitivity and approximately 81% specificity obtained in cross-validation and 80%/75% obtained in testing. Most expanded thyroid clonotypes (frequency above 0.001) were also found in blood, which suggests that blood repertoires may mirror thyroid immune responses. In validation, the model predicted progression to ophthalmopathy a median of about 6.5 months before onset, with about 70% sensitivity and roughly 79% specificity. Sample size was not statistically predetermined, and blinding of investigators to group allocation was not performed.

This clonotype appeared a few times. This receptor's antigen is unknown. It has no much larger one-base neighbor in the sample; base qualities were not kept. Graves' hyperthyroidism was defined as stable when no progression to ophthalmopathy occurred over 18 months of follow-up. Hyperthyroidism patients were newly diagnosed, with disease duration under 2 months, and aged 18 to 65 years. Any patient with an uncontrolled infection, another autoimmune disease, pregnancy or lactation was excluded. Diagnoses were based on clinical symptoms, serum thyroxine and TRAb, thyroid ultrasound and orbital computed tomography. Ficoll-Paque density gradient centrifugation was used to isolate PBMCs from 8 to 10 ml of fresh peripheral blood. Trizol reagent was used to extract total RNA, and RNA quality was then checked on an Agilent 2100 Bioanalyzer. Its CDR3 holds 20 amino acids, cysteine through phenylalanine. Only CDR3 DNA remains: 60 bases, in frame from the first base. CDR1 and CDR2 are drawn from the germline V gene (reference sequence): MNHNY, SVGAGI. V lost 4 bases and J lost 2 bases, and the count of bases not matched to a germline gene is 17.

Amplification of TCR beta CDR3 regions was carried out from RNA transcripts. The first round of RT-PCR for the TCR CDR3 was performed with the HTBI primer set and the Qiagen OneStep RT-PCR kit. Libraries were constructed in a second round of multiplex PCR, after which size selection and purification were performed. Sequencing of the libraries was done on an Illumina HiSeq2000 using paired-end 100 bp reads. Concerning the study's data processing: SOAPnuke was used to process the raw data, throwing out any read that contained adapters or uncalled bases, had a mean Phred below 15, or lacked an exact constant-primer or identifier match. COPE v1.2.5 was used to merge the high-quality paired reads, and each unique nucleotide sequence was defined as a clonotype. MiTCR v1.1 was used to align clonotypes to the IMGT TRBV, TRBD and TRBJ reference segments. The analysis included only V-J combinations with a frequency above 0.0001, which together covered over 98% of the repertoires. The TCS score was defined as F50 (clonal expansion) divided by E x V (chaos), with BLOSUM62-based TCRdist calculated between CDR3 peptides within each V-J. Welch's t-statistics and random forest reduced roughly 530 V-J features to 13, which were used in a naive Bayes classifier (R e1071). TCRdb passed the public sequencing reads through fastp at Q25 and MiXCR, retaining productive beta sequences. CDR3 protein sequences are deduplicated, and each keeps its most common genes and DNA. Clone size and V and J calls follow TCRdb, not the original study. Counted in this sample were about 720,000 distinct CDR3 sequences; roughly 17% of them appeared once. The ten largest clones capture under 9.5% of the sample.

This receptor was obtained from a man younger than 35 with Graves' hyperthyroidism. The sequenced material came from blood. The chain links TRBV6-6 with TRBJ2-3; 11 nucleotides in the junction match TRBD2. The CDR3 has the sequence CASSFYTITSGSTFTDTQYF. Read as DNA, the sequence is TGTGCCAGCAGTTTTTACACGATAACTAGCGGGAGTACCTTCACAGATACGCAGTATTTT.